This entry is about one TCR beta chain. This clonotype was counted only a few times. Its recognized antigen is unknown. One base away there is no much larger clone; base qualities are not given. From a lookup of the germline V gene (reference sequence), CDR1 and CDR2 are MNHEY and SMNVEV. The CDR3 holds 17 amino acids from the cysteine to the phenylalanine. Just the 51-base CDR3 DNA is kept, in frame starting at base 1. V and J lose 3 bases and 0 bases, and a span of 16 bases separates them. The data belong to a study of CD8 T cells in ankylosing spondylitis (dated by TCRdb to about 2017). Broadly, across the study: T cell receptor beta repertoires were profiled in healthy donors and ankylosing spondylitis patients so that disease-linked TCR variants could be found. Samples of peripheral blood were taken, and for ankylosing spondylitis patients, synovial fluid was collected as well. In total, the full study cohort was made up of some 110 healthy donors and 25 or so ankylosing spondylitis patients. Findings and caveats that apply to the study as a whole: The disease-linked clones had a CD8+ phenotype and were found at relatively low frequencies in peripheral blood. A TCR beta motif made up of eight highly homologous amino acid variants appeared to be characteristic of blood from ankylosing spondylitis patients. Significant enrichment of the disease-linked clones was reported in matched synovial fluid samples from ankylosing spondylitis patients. Some TCR beta motif variants had previously been reported in synovial fluid and blood of reactive arthritis patients, which suggested common disease-initiation mechanisms.

For sequencing, an Illumina HiSeq 2500 was employed. Quantitative 5'-RACE with molecular barcodes was the method used to prepare the TCR beta libraries. As for the authors' bioinformatics: To identify disease-linked TCR variants, a new computational method was used, one built on a probabilistic model of VDJ rearrangement. TCRdb cleaned the public reads at Q25 with fastp, built clones with MiXCR and kept in-frame beta chains. Rows are unified per CDR3 protein, each entry keeping the most common DNA and genes. For this entry, the V and J calls and clone size follow TCRdb and not the study's own pipeline. The sample table holds 330,000 or so distinct CDR3 sequences, of which under 8.5% were seen once. Clones ranked in the top ten supply 13% to 15% of the sample.

Recombination connected TRBV27 to TRBJ2-3; the D gene is possibly TRBD2, with 5 bases matching. This receptor was obtained from a male donor with ankylosing spondylitis. Sequencing input: blood, either unsorted or a sorted T cell fraction (not recorded which). The CDR3 is CASSFITLGGSTDTQYF. The nucleotide sequence reads TGTGCCAGCAGTTTTATTACCTTGGGCGGGAGCACAGATACGCAGTATTTT.